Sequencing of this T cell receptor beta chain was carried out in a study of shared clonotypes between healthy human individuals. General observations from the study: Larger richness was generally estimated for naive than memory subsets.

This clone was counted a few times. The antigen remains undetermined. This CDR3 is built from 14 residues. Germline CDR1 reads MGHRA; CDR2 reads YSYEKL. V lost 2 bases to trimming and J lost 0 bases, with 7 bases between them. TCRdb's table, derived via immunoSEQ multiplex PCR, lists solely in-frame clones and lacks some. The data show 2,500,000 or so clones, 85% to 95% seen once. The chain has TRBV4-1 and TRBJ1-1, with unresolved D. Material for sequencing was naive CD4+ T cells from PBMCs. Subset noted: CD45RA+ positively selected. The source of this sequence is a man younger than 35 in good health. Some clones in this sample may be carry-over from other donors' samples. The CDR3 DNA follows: TGCGCCAGCAGCCAATATGGAGTGAACACTGAAGCTTTCTTT. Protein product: CASSQYGVNTEAFF.